The entry that follows covers one T cell receptor (beta chain) sequence. Its target is unknown. These data come from a study of cytomegalovirus exposure and HLA in healthy donors. Primers: 60 Vbeta forward and 13 Jbeta reverse. Only in-frame clones appear in the TCRdb table, and some are missing; sequencing was by immunoSEQ multiplex PCR. In the table there are over 120,000 clones, about 80% of which are singletons. Findings of the study overall: Upon later analysis, HLA-associated TCR beta chains proved more clonally expanded than other, equally common chains. One later analysis reportedly identified an Asian-associated ancestry cluster that showed fewer N-insertions than the approximately 710-donor mean.

V was shortened by 2 bases and J by 2 bases, with 13 bases between the two germline ends. CDR3 length: 15 residues. The germline gives CDR1 MNHNS, CDR2 SASEGT. Sequenced material: PBMCs. This sequence joins TRBV6-1 and TRBJ2-7; D unresolved. This clonotype was obtained from a middle-aged man in good health and CMV-seronegative. CDR3 bases: TGTGCCAGCAGTGAACCGGTGGCCAGCGCCTACGAGCAGTACTTC. Amino acids: CASSEPVASAYEQYF.